Each of the 18 T cell receptor beta chains below was sequenced from the same sample in a study of cytomegalovirus exposure and HLA in healthy donors. Use of 60 Vbeta and 13 Jbeta primers characterized the PCR. Assay used: immunoSEQ multiplex PCR; TCRdb lists only in-frame clones, some missing. The repertoire has 160,000 or so clones, over 60% of them found once; the top ten carry under 3.5%. Material: PBMCs. The receptor set was obtained from a woman under 40 in good health and CMV-seronegative.

The chain carries TRBV5-1 and TRBJ2-2; D perhaps matches TRBD2 (6 bases). V was shortened by 3 bases and J by 3 bases, with 9 bases between the two germline ends. Germline CDR1 is SGHRS and CDR2 is YFSETQ. This CDR3 is 14 amino acids long. The CDR3 sequence is CASSYGTDTGELFF. CDR3 coding DNA: TGCGCCAGCAGCTATGGGACTGACACCGGGGAGCTGTTTTTT. The full variable domain, completed using reference TRBV5-1 and TRBJ2-2, is KAGVTQTPRYLIKTRGQQVTLSCSPISGHRSVSWYQQTPGQGLQFLFEYFSETQRNKGNFPGRFSGRQFSNSRSEMNVSTLELGDSALYLCASSYGTDTGELFFGEGSRLTVL.

This chain joins TRBV2 and TRBJ1-4; tentatively, D is TRBD1 (5 bases). Trimming took 6 bases from V and 5 from J, leaving 10 bases between them. The germline V gene encodes CDR1 SNHLY and CDR2 FYNNEI. The CDR3 extends over 13 amino acids. The CDR3 loop reads CASSRDWNEKLFF. The CDR3 nucleotides read TGTGCCAGCAGCCGGGACTGGAATGAAAAACTGTTTTTT.

In nucleotides, the CDR3 is TGTGCCAGCAGTCGAGGGAGGGTGAACGCTTTCTTT. It is translated as CASSRGRVNAFF. The chain couples TRBV2 to TRBJ1-1; D is unresolved. CDR1 is SNHLY, CDR2 FYNNEI, per germline. The V end lost 5 bases, the J end lost 11 bases, and 15 bases lay between the germline ends. This CDR3 comprises 12 residues.

The J gene is TRBJ1-6, the V gene TRBV7-9, with unresolved D. The CDR3 extends over 15 amino acids. V lost 2 bases to trimming and J lost 5 bases, with 10 bases between them. The V gene's germline CDR1 is SEHNR and CDR2 FQNEAQ (reference sequence). CDR3 bases: TGTGCCAGCAGCTTATCCGGGAGAAATAATTCACCCCTCCACTTT. Its protein product is CASSLSGRNNSPLHF.

The chain carries TRBV2 and TRBJ2-5; D gene ambiguous. V lost 5 bases to trimming and J lost 7 bases, with 11 bases between them. Germline lookup yields CDR1 SNHLY and CDR2 FYNNEI. This CDR3 comprises 12 residues. CDR3 nucleotides: TGTGCCAGCAGTCACCACCTGAGGACCCAGTACTTC. It translates to CASSHHLRTQYF.

The V gene is TRBV9, the J gene TRBJ2-3, with TRBD2 identical over 7 bases. V shed 0 bases and J 2 bases; nucleotides not matched to a gene: 6. The germline V gene has CDR1 SGDLS and CDR2 YYNGEE. The CDR3 consists of 16 residues. The CDR3 sequence: CASSVGSGGNTDTQYF. The CDR3 DNA reads as TGTGCCAGCAGCGTAGGCTCGGGAGGAAACACAGATACGCAGTATTTT. Looking up the rest from reference TRBV9 and TRBJ2-3 gives the full variable domain: DSGVTQTPKHLITATGQRVTLRCSPRSGDLSVYWYQQSLDQGLQFLIQYYNGEERAKGNILERFSAQQFPDLHSELNLSSLELGDSALYFCASSVGSGGNTDTQYFGPGTRLTVL.

This clone was found a few times. V gene TRBV7-7 combines with J gene TRBJ2-1, with a possible D match to TRBD2 (7 bases). Between the trimmed V and J ends, which lost 0 bases and 4 bases, there was a span of 13 bases. Germline CDR1 is SSHAT and CDR2 is FNYEAQ (reference sequence). The CDR3 runs 16 residues. The CDR3 region has the DNA TGTGCCAGCAGCTTAGCGGGGGGGGCCCTTTACAATGAGCAGTTCTTC. Translation gives CASSLAGGALYNEQFF.

The J gene is TRBJ2-3, the V gene TRBV28; the D gene is possibly TRBD1 (6 bases). V lost 6 bases, J lost 4 bases, and 20 bases lay in between. CDR1 and CDR2 from the germline V gene are MDHEN and SYDVKM. This CDR3 is built from 16 residues. The DNA of the CDR3 is TGTGCCAGCAGATCCAGGGGAGATGCCCACCCAGATACGCAGTATTTT. Protein product: CASRSRGDAHPDTQYF.

The genes are TRBV9 and TRBJ2-2; tentatively, D is TRBD2 (6 bases). The CDR3 length is 16 residues. The germline gives CDR1 SGDLS, CDR2 YYNGEE. V dropped 2 bases and J dropped 1 base, with 12 bases sitting between them. The CDR3 spells CASSVMLAQNTGELFF. The CDR3 DNA reads TGTGCCAGCAGCGTCATGCTAGCGCAGAACACCGGGGAGCTGTTTTTT. Using reference TRBV9 and TRBJ2-2 for the parts outside the CDR3, the full variable domain is DSGVTQTPKHLITATGQRVTLRCSPRSGDLSVYWYQQSLDQGLQFLIQYYNGEERAKGNILERFSAQQFPDLHSELNLSSLELGDSALYFCASSVMLAQNTGELFFGEGSRLTVL.

The chain uses TRBV19 and TRBJ1-5, with a possible D match to TRBD1 (6 bases). Trimming removed 6 bases from V and 6 bases from J, with 24 bases in between. Germline V gene lookup returns CDR1 LNHDA and CDR2 SQIVND (reference sequence). This CDR3 spans 17 amino acids. CDR3 sequence: CASSPVTGYYSSQPQHF. The CDR3 DNA sequence: TGTGCCAGTAGCCCAGTAACAGGGTATTACTCCAGTCAGCCCCAGCATTTT. The whole variable domain, filled in from reference TRBV19 and TRBJ1-5, reads DGGITQSPKYLFRKEGQNVTLSCEQNLNHDAMYWYRQDPGQGLRLIYYSQIVNDFQKGDIAEGYSVSREKKESFPLTVTSAQKNPTAFYLCASSPVTGYYSSQPQHFGDGTRLSIL.

V usage is TRBV11-2 and J usage is TRBJ1-2; no clear D gene. CDR1 and CDR2 from the germline V gene are SGHAT and FQNNGV. V lost 7 bases and J 0 bases, leaving 18 bases between the germline ends. CDR3 length equals 16 residues. The CDR3 region is CASNRALGGANYGYTF. DNA of the CDR3: TGTGCCAGCAATCGGGCCCTTGGCGGGGCTAACTATGGCTACACCTTC.

The chain carries TRBV6-4 and TRBJ2-3; 11 bases are a match to TRBD2. V lost 5 bases and J lost 6; bases outside the gene matches: 7. The CDR3 extends over 15 amino acids. Germline V gene data show CDR1 as MRHNA and CDR2 as SNTAGT. As DNA, the CDR3 is TGTGCCAGCAGTCCCCTAGCGGGAGGAGGGGATACGCAGTATTTT. It codes for CASSPLAGGGDTQYF.

The rearrangement joins TRBV28 to TRBJ1-1, with TRBD1 identical over 7 bases. CDR3 length: 15 amino acids. The germline V gene has CDR1 MDHEN and CDR2 SYDVKM. Germline trimming cut 5 bases from V and 4 bases from J; bases unmatched to any gene: 10. CDR3 region: CASSPTGVRTTEAFF. CDR3 bases: TGTGCCAGCAGTCCCACAGGGGTAAGGACCACTGAAGCTTTCTTT.

The chain couples TRBV4-3 to TRBJ2-2; D is ambiguous. CDR3 length: 16 amino acids. Trimming cost V 1 base and J 0 bases, with 9 bases left between them. CDR1 is LGHNA, CDR2 YSLEER, per germline. CDR3 sequence reads: CASSQVYQTNTGELFF. The CDR3 DNA reads TGCGCCAGCAGCCAAGTCTACCAAACGAACACCGGGGAGCTGTTTTTT.

In this sample, this clone turned up a few times. The V and J genes are TRBV27 and TRBJ2-5; a weak D match, TRBD1 (6 bases). The germline CDR1 and CDR2 sequences are MNHEY and SMNVEV (reference sequence). This CDR3 is built from 14 residues. V lost 5 bases to trimming and J lost 7 bases, with 17 bases between them. The CDR3 loop is CASSPSGTTGTQYF. CDR3 DNA: TGTGCCAGCAGTCCGTCCGGGACAACGGGGACCCAGTACTTC.

The chain couples TRBV28 to TRBJ2-7; 14 nucleotides match TRBD2. V lost 7 bases, J lost 3 bases, and 17 bases stayed unmatched. CDR1 is MDHEN, CDR2 SYDVKM, per germline. CDR3 size: 19 residues. The CDR3 spells CASTDRGQRLAGGHYEQYF. CDR3 nucleotide sequence: TGTGCCAGCACCGATCGGGGACAGAGACTAGCGGGGGGGCACTACGAGCAGTACTTC.

The chain employs TRBV2 and TRBJ2-5, with unresolved D. The ends were cut back, 3 bases at V and 4 bases at J, with 9 bases in the middle. The CDR3 runs to 13 residues. Germline-derived CDR1 and CDR2 are SNHLY and FYNNEI. In DNA form, the CDR3 reads TGTGCCAGCAGTGAGCGGTCGTCAGAGACCCAGTACTTC. This encodes CASSERSSETQYF.

The chain couples TRBV5-1 to TRBJ2-1, with 9 bases aligning to TRBD2. V was clipped by 0 bases and J by 8 bases; unmatched bases: 12. Germline CDR1 SGHRS, CDR2 YFSETQ. This CDR3 comprises 17 residues. The CDR3 sequence is CASSLGGRGRAGDEQFF. The CDR3 coding sequence is TGCGCCAGCAGCTTGGGGGGTCGCGGGAGGGCCGGGGATGAGCAGTTCTTC. The full variable domain, its missing parts supplied by reference TRBV5-1 and TRBJ2-1, is KAGVTQTPRYLIKTRGQQVTLSCSPISGHRSVSWYQQTPGQGLQFLFEYFSETQRNKGNFPGRFSGRQFSNSRSEMNVSTLELGDSALYLCASSLGGRGRAGDEQFFGPGTRLTVL.